A selection of T cell receptor beta chains follows, all from one sample in a study of T-cell memory formation after mild COVID-19. TCRdb ran MiXCR on the 5' RACE reads and lists one entry per CDR3 protein. The data hold just under 350,000 distinct CDR3 sequences, with over 10% observed a single time. Material for sequencing was PBMCs or a T cell subset sorted from them (not recorded which). The receptors derive from a man between 18 and 35 years old who had mild COVID-19 (a few samples of this study predate the infection). Cell type and time point are not known. The CDR3 runs from the conserved cysteine through the conserved F or W. The D gene is left open where the match is weak. Some rows have no size entry. The others give once, few or many, or a class for an expanded clone.

d_call	j_call	v_call	clone_size	cdr3_nt	cdr3_aa
TRBD1	TRBJ1-2	TRBV5-1	many	TGCGCCAGCAGCCCCGGACAGGGCGGTGATGGCTACACCTTC	CASSPGQGGDGYTF
NA	TRBJ1-1	TRBV20-1	NA	TGCAGTGCCGATCCCACTTTTCGGACAGAAAACACTGAAGCTTTCTTT	CSADPTFRTENTEAFF
NA	TRBJ2-1	TRBV5-1	NA	TGCGCCAGCAGCTTGGCCTGGAGTAACAATGAGCAGTTCTTC	CASSLAWSNNEQFF
NA	TRBJ2-7	TRBV12-3/TRBV12-4	many	TGTGCCAGCAGTTTAGCTAGGGGGGCGGAGCAGTACTTC	CASSLARGAEQYF
NA	TRBJ2-5	TRBV29-1	NA	TGCAGCGTTGAGGTGGCAGGGTTACAAGAGACCCAGTACTTC	CSVEVAGLQETQYF
NA	TRBJ1-5	TRBV6-6	once	TGTGCCAGCAGCCGTATGGGTCAGCCCCAGCATTTT	CASSRMGQPQHF
TRBD1	TRBJ2-1	TRBV7-6	few	TGTGCCAGCAGCTTAACCAGGGGGCTTTCGGACAATGAGCAGTTCTTC	CASSLTRGLSDNEQFF
TRBD2	TRBJ2-3	TRBV3-1	NA	TGTGCCAGCAGCCAGAACGCGGGGGGCACAGATACGCAGTATTTT	CASSQNAGGTDTQYF
TRBD1	TRBJ1-2	TRBV2	few	TGTGCCAGCAGTAAATACCTCACAGGGGGCTATGGCTACACCTTC	CASSKYLTGGYGYTF
NA	TRBJ1-2	TRBV4-3	NA	TGCGCCAGCAGCCAAGAGGCGGACTATGGCTACACCTTC	CASSQEADYGYTF
NA	TRBJ2-7	TRBV6-5	few	TGTGCCAGACCTTTTTGGGGTGGGGGCTACGAGCAGTACTTC	CARPFWGGGYEQYF
TRBD2	TRBJ2-5	TRBV20-1	NA	TGCAGTGCCAGCGTTCAGCGGGGGGGCCAAGAGACCCAGTACTTC	CSASVQRGGQETQYF
TRBD2	TRBJ2-1	TRBV20-1	NA	TGCAGTGCTAGGACTAGCGGGGGGTTTGAGCAGTTCTTC	CSARTSGGFEQFF
TRBD2	TRBJ2-3	TRBV10-1	few	TGCGCCAGCAGTGATCTAGCGGGGTCCTCAGATACGCAGTATTTT	CASSDLAGSSDTQYF
TRBD1	TRBJ2-4	TRBV9	NA	TGTGCCAGCAGCGTAGATAGACAGGGGAAAAACATTCAGTACTTC	CASSVDRQGKNIQYF
TRBD1	TRBJ1-1	TRBV24-1	NA	TGTGCCACCAGACAGGGGGCCAACACTGAAGCTTTCTTT	CATRQGANTEAFF
NA	TRBJ2-7	TRBV5-1	NA	TGCGCCAGCAGCGAACGCCCCTACGAGCAGTACTTC	CASSERPYEQYF
TRBD1	TRBJ2-1	TRBV7-2	few	TGTGCCAGCAGCAGGGACAGGTTCGAGCAGTTCTTC	CASSRDRFEQFF
NA	TRBJ1-3	TRBV7-9	NA	TGTGCCAGCAGCTTCTGGACAGACACTGGAAACACCATATATTTT	CASSFWTDTGNTIYF
TRBD2	TRBJ2-7	TRBV29-1	NA	TGCAGCGTAGCGGGGGGTGACGAGCAGTACTTC	CSVAGGDEQYF
NA	TRBJ2-2	TRBV3-1	many	TGTGCCAGCAGCCAAGCGATTACGGTGACCGCGAACACCGGGGAGCTGTTTTTT	CASSQAITVTANTGELFF
NA	TRBJ2-1	TRBV4-3	NA	TGCGCCAGCAGCCAAGTTAAGGGGAACAATGAGCAGTTCTTC	CASSQVKGNNEQFF
TRBD1	TRBJ1-1	TRBV6-6	once	TGTGCCAGCATTTTACAGGGGGCAGGTACTGAAGCTTTATTT	CASILQGAGTEALF
TRBD2	TRBJ2-3	TRBV7-9	NA	TGTGCCAGCAGACACTTCGGACTAGCGAATGGCACAGATACGCAGTATTTT	CASRHFGLANGTDTQYF
TRBD2	TRBJ2-1	TRBV29-1	once	TGCAGCGGATTCGGGGGGAGGGCCATGGATGAGCAGTTCTTC	CSGFGGRAMDEQFF
NA	TRBJ1-1	TRBV5-1	NA	TGCGCCAGCAGCTCCCGTGGGGTAGTGAACACTGAAGCTTTCTTT	CASSSRGVVNTEAFF
NA	TRBJ2-2	TRBV3-1	NA	TGTGCCAGCAGCCAAGATTTTAACCGGGCAGGGGACGGTGACACCGGGGAGCTGTTTTTT	CASSQDFNRAGDGDTGELFF
TRBD1	TRBJ2-3	TRBV24-1	NA	TGTGCCACCAGTCCGGGACAGGGGTCCACAGATACGCAGTATTTT	CATSPGQGSTDTQYF
TRBD2	TRBJ2-5	TRBV9	NA	TGTGCCAGCAGCGGAACCCCCGTAGGCGGGGGACCCCAAGAGACCCAGTACTTC	CASSGTPVGGGPQETQYF
NA	TRBJ2-5	TRBV7-2	NA	TGTGCCAGCAGCTTAGACGGAATTCTAGAGACCCAGTACTTC	CASSLDGILETQYF
NA	TRBJ2-2	TRBV24-1	few	TGTGCCACCAGTCACGGTCAGTACACCGGGGAGCTGTTTTTT	CATSHGQYTGELFF
NA	TRBJ2-7	TRBV2	NA	TGTGCCAGCAGTGAAGCGCGAGGCGAGCAGTACTTC	CASSEARGEQYF
TRBD1	TRBJ2-1	TRBV29-1	NA	TGCAGCGTGACAGGGGTTGAGCAGTTCTTC	CSVTGVEQFF
TRBD1	TRBJ2-3	TRBV5-1	NA	TGCGCCAGCAGCTCAACCGGGACAGACAGCACAGATACGCAGTATTTT	CASSSTGTDSTDTQYF
NA	TRBJ2-3	TRBV18	few	TGTGCCAGCTCACCCCTAAGAGGCCCGGCAGATACGCAGTATTTT	CASSPLRGPADTQYF
NA	TRBJ1-1	TRBV7-3	NA	TGTGCCAGCAGCTTACAAGGACGGCGGGTGGTGATGGCTTTCTTT	CASSLQGRRVVMAFF
NA	TRBJ2-3	TRBV29-1	NA	TGCAGCGTTGAAGGTCAGAACACAGATACGCAGTATTTT	CSVEGQNTDTQYF
NA	TRBJ2-3	TRBV5-6	NA	TGTGCCAGCAGCTTGGCATTTGAGAGCACAGATACGCAGTATTTT	CASSLAFESTDTQYF
NA	TRBJ2-6	TRBV3-1	few	TGTGCCAGCAGCCAAGATATAACAGCTGGGGCCAACGTCCTGACTTTC	CASSQDITAGANVLTF
NA	TRBJ2-7	TRBV4-3	many	TGCGCCAGCAGCCAAGGGGAACACCCGTCCTACGAGCAGTACTTC	CASSQGEHPSYEQYF
NA	TRBJ1-2	TRBV7-2	NA	TGTGCCAGCAGCTTAGGCCTTCGACATGGCTACACCTTC	CASSLGLRHGYTF
NA	TRBJ1-5	TRBV6-6	few	TGTGCGGAGGGGGGCACGAGCAATCAGCCCCAGCATTTT	CAEGGTSNQPQHF
NA	TRBJ2-1	TRBV4-2	few	TGTGCCAGCAGCCAAGAGGGCCCGTCGTACAATGAGCAGTTCTTC	CASSQEGPSYNEQFF
NA	TRBJ1-6	TRBV15	NA	TGTGCCACCAGCAGAGACCCGAATTCACCCCTCCACTTT	CATSRDPNSPLHF
TRBD1	TRBJ1-1	TRBV5-1	many	TGCGCCAGCAGCTTTAAATCCCGGGACAGGGGGGAATTAAACTCTATGAACACTGAAGCTTTCTTT	CASSFKSRDRGELNSMNTEAFF
TRBD1	TRBJ1-5	TRBV7-9	few	TGTGCCAGCAGCCCTACAGGGGGCGGTCAGCCCCAGCATTTT	CASSPTGGGQPQHF
TRBD2	TRBJ2-7	TRBV29-1	few	TGCAGACACCGGGGGGGATACGAGCAGTACTTC	CRHRGGYEQYF
NA	TRBJ2-1	TRBV6-5	NA	TGTGCCACGGGGGCGGGGGACCACAATGAGCAGTTCTTC	CATGAGDHNEQFF
NA	TRBJ2-7	TRBV7-9	NA	TGTGCCAGCAGCCTACAGGTTTACGAGCAGTACTTC	CASSLQVYEQYF